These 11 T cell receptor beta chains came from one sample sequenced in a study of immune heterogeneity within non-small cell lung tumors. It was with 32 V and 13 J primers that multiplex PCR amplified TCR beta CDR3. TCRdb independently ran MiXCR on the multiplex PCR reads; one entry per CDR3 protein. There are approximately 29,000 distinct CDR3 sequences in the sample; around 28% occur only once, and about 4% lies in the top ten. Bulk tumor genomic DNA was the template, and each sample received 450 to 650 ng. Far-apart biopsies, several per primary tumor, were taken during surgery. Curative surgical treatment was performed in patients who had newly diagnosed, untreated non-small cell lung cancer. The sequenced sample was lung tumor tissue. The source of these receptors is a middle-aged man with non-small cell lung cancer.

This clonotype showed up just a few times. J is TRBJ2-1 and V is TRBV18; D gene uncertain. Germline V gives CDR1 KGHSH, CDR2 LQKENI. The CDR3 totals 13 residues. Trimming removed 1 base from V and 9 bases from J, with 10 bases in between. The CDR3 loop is CASSPQGPAEQFF. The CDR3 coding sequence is TGTGCCAGCTCACCACAAGGGCCAGCTGAGCAGTTCTTC.

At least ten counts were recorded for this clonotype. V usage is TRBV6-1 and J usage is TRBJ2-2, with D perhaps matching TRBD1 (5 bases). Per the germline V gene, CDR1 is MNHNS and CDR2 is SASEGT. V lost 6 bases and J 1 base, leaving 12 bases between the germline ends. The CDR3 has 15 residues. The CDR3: CASSPQALNTGELFF. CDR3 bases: TGTGCCAGCAGCCCACAGGCGCTGAACACCGGGGAGCTGTTTTTT.

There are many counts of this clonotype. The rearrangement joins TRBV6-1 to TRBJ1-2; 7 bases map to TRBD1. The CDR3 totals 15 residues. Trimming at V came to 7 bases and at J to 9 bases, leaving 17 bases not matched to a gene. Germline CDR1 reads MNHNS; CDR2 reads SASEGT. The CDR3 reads CASNRGRSPDGSYTF. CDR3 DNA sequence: TGTGCCAGCAATAGGGGGCGATCGCCCGATGGGAGCTACACCTTC.

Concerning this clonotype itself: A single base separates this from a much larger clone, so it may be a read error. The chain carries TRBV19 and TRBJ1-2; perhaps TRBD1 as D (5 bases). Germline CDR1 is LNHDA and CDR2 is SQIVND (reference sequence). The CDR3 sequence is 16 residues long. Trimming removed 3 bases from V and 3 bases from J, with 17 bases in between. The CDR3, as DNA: TGTGCCAGTAGTATTTTGGGGGATACAGTGTACTATGGCTACACCTTC. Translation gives CASSILGDTVYYGYTF.

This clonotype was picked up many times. CDR3: CASSELGVMWDSPLHF. CDR3 DNA: TGTGCCAGCAGTGAACTGGGTGTAATGTGGGATTCACCCCTCCACTTT. The chain recombines TRBV2 with TRBJ1-6, with no clear D. V was cut by 2 bases and J by 8 bases, with 16 bases left in between. This CDR3 spans 16 amino acids. The germline gives CDR1 SNHLY, CDR2 FYNNEI.

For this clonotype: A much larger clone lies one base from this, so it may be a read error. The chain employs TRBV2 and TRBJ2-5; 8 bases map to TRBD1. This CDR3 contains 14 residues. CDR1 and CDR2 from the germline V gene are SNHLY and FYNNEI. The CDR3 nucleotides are TGTGCCAGCAACGAGGACAGGGTACAAGAGCCCCAGTACTTC. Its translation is CASNEDRVQEPQYF.

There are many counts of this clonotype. The CDR3 region is CSAETTGLGRYNEQFF. CDR3 DNA: TGCAGTGCAGAGACAACGGGACTAGGACGCTACAATGAGCAGTTCTTC. The gene calls are TRBV20-1 and TRBJ2-1; 8 bases are shared with TRBD2. This CDR3 is built from 16 residues. The germline V gene encodes CDR1 DFQATT and CDR2 SNEGSKA (reference sequence). The J segment lost 3 bases and the V segment lost 6 bases, leaving 13 bases of the junction unmatched.

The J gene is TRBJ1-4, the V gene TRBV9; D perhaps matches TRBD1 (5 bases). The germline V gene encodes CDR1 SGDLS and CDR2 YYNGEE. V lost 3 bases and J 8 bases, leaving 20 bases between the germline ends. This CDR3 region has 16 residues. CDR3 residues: CASSGTSGRVGEKLFF. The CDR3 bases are TGTGCCAGCAGCGGAACGTCAGGGAGAGTTGGGGAAAAACTGTTTTTT.

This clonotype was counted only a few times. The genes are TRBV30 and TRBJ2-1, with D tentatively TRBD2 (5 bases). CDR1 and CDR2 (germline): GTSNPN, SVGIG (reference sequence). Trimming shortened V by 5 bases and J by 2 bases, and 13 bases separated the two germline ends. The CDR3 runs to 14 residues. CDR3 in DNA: TGTGCCTGGGCGCTGACGGGAACCTACAATGAGCAGTTCTTC. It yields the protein CAWALTGTYNEQFF.

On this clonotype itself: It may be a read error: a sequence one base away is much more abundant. CDR3 protein: CASSPGSSGSLYKQYF. The CDR3 nucleotides are TGTGCCAGCAGCCCAGGGTCTAGCGGGAGCCTCTACAAGCAGTACTTC. The chain combines TRBV11-3 with TRBJ2-7; 10 bases agree with TRBD2. Looked up from germline, CDR1 is SGHNT and CDR2 is YENEEA. The length of the CDR3 is 16 residues.

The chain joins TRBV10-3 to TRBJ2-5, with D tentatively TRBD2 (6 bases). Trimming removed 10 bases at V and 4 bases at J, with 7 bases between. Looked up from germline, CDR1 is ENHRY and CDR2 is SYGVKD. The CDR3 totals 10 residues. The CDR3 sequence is CATGGETQYF. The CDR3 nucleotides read TGTGCCACCGGGGGAGAGACCCAGTACTTC.